Listed below are T cell receptor beta chains from one sample, sequenced in a study of cytomegalovirus exposure and HLA in healthy donors. Libraries were prepared by immunoSEQ multiplex PCR; TCRdb keeps only in-frame clonotypes and omits some of them. The sample has around 210,000 clones, roughly 77% seen once; the top ten hold approximately 0.36%. The sample taken for sequencing was PBMCs. Source of these receptors: a male donor in good health and CMV-seropositive. Each CDR3 is given with its conserved first and last residue. The order of the fields is J gene, V gene, CDR3 protein.

TRBJ2-7	TRBV28	CASSLARLGAYEQYF
TRBJ1-5	TRBV19	CASSIGYTGKPQHF
TRBJ1-1	TRBV6-1	CASRVFMDKGAFF
TRBJ2-4	TRBV11-3	CASSPGEGIQYF
TRBJ2-5	TRBV7-3	CASSLTSGRGETQYF
TRBJ2-7	TRBV5-4	CASSWDRGPFEQYF
TRBJ2-7	TRBV5-1	CASSYTGQGIYEQYF
TRBJ1-2	TRBV28	CASSLPAGGSYGYTF
TRBJ1-4	TRBV7-2	CASSPRTNLDEKLFF
TRBJ2-1	TRBV7-6	CASSVNSGSSYNEQFF
TRBJ2-6	TRBV25-1	CASSAWTGGAGANVLTF
TRBJ2-7	TRBV5-1	CASELAGDGGEQYF
TRBJ2-1	TRBV20-1	CSARGGNEQFF
TRBJ2-3	TRBV5-4	CASSSLERDTQYF
TRBJ1-2	TRBV2	CASSAGLGRYGYTF
TRBJ1-1	TRBV9	CASSVALTGDTEAFF
TRBJ2-7	TRBV5-1	CASSPWGEDEQYF
TRBJ1-1	TRBV20-1	CSAIGQRAFF
TRBJ2-7	TRBV4-3	CASSQEGGYEQYF
TRBJ2-7	TRBV27	CASSSPRQGYEQYF
TRBJ1-4	TRBV6-1	CASSSQGANEKLFF
TRBJ2-2	TRBV4-1	CASSPGEGVGTGELFF
TRBJ2-7	TRBV5-6	CASSLYRTVAGDREQYF
TRBJ2-5	TRBV5-6	CASITPREVQETQYF
TRBJ2-5	TRBV29-1	CSVEEPLRRETQYF
TRBJ1-1	TRBV18	CASSPPRVAAEAFF
TRBJ2-1	TRBV5-1	CASSSMDRGTNEQFF
TRBJ1-5	TRBV6-4	CASSEGRGTPQHF
TRBJ1-1	TRBV5-1	CASSRTGFRLDGTEAFF